Below are 13 T cell receptor beta chains sequenced from a single sample in a study of blood T cell repertoires in COVID-19. Produced via immunoSEQ multiplex PCR; TCRdb's table is partial and in-frame only. This table holds about 100,000 clones, around four fifths found once. The sample comprised peripheral blood. All receptors come from a man aged 45-60 years with active or convalescent COVID-19.

This sequence joins TRBV5-1 and TRBJ2-7; tentatively, D is TRBD2 (6 bases). Trimming shortened V by 0 bases and J by 0 bases, and 10 bases separated the two germline ends. This CDR3 spans 15 amino acids. CDR1 SGHRS and CDR2 YFSETQ come from the germline V gene. The CDR3 coding sequence is TGCGCCAGCAGCTTGGGACTAGGAAGCTCCTACGAGCAGTACTTC. Amino acids: CASSLGLGSSYEQYF.

The chain is built from TRBV5-1 and TRBJ2-7; TRBD2 matches at 8 bases. Per germline, CDR1 SGHRS and CDR2 YFSETQ. CDR3 length: 15 residues. With 5 bases clipped from V and 3 bases from J, the junction kept 10 bases outside the gene matches. The CDR3 coding sequence is TGCGCCAGCAGATCCGCGGGAGGACCATACTACGAGCAGTACTTC. This gives the protein CASRSAGGPYYEQYF. Full variable domain (remainder filled in from reference TRBV5-1 and TRBJ2-7): KAGVTQTPRYLIKTRGQQVTLSCSPISGHRSVSWYQQTPGQGLQFLFEYFSETQRNKGNFPGRFSGRQFSNSRSEMNVSTLELGDSALYLCASRSAGGPYYEQYFGPGTRLTVT.

The chain combines TRBV20-1 with TRBJ1-1; D unresolved. The V and J ends lost 8 bases and 3 bases respectively, with 10 bases between them. This CDR3 region has 11 residues. Germline V gene sequence: CDR1 DFQATT, CDR2 SNEGSKA (reference sequence). The CDR3 DNA follows: TGCAGTTCCGGGAGAGACACTGAAGCTTTCTTT. Translated: CSSGRDTEAFF.

This chain links TRBV18 with TRBJ1-2; no clear D gene. The V gene lost 3 bases and the J gene lost 1 base, with 12 bases spanning the gap. There are 15 residues in the CDR3. Germline assignment: CDR1 KGHSH and CDR2 LQKENI. CDR3 DNA: TGTGCCAGCTCACCGGCTTCGTCAAATAACTATGGCTACACCTTC. It is translated as CASSPASSNNYGYTF.

CDR3 amino acids: CASSPGTANTEAFF. The CDR3 DNA follows: TGCGCCAGCAGCCCTGGGACTGCGAACACTGAAGCTTTCTTT. The V gene is TRBV5-1, the J gene TRBJ1-1; maybe TRBD1 (5 bases). CDR3 size: 14 residues. V was pared by 4 bases and J by 1 base, with 11 bases between. Germline values: CDR1 SGHRS, CDR2 YFSETQ.

The chain has TRBV5-6 and TRBJ1-1; possibly TRBD1 for D (6 bases). The CDR3 is 14 residues long. V gave up 5 bases and J gave up 0 bases, with 11 bases separating them. Germline assignment: CDR1 SGHDT and CDR2 YYEEEE. This CDR3 reads CASRRQDMNTEAFF. The CDR3 DNA is TGTGCCAGCAGGCGACAGGACATGAACACTGAAGCTTTCTTT. Full variable domain (remainder filled in from reference TRBV5-6 and TRBJ1-1): DAGVTQSPTHLIKTRGQQVTLRCSPKSGHDTVSWYQQALGQGPQFIFQYYEEEERQRGNFPDRFSGHQFPNYSSELNVNALLLGDSALYLCASRRQDMNTEAFFGQGTRLTVV.

The chain couples TRBV19 to TRBJ1-5, with 12 bases matching TRBD1. This CDR3 is 15 amino acids long. CDR1 and CDR2 (germline): LNHDA, SQIVND (reference sequence). Trimming cost V 5 bases and J 7 bases; bases outside gene matches: 6. CDR3 in amino acids: CASSRDRGRGQPQHF. Written as DNA, the CDR3 is TGTGCCAGTAGTCGGGACAGGGGGCGCGGGCAGCCCCAGCATTTT.

The rearrangement links TRBV7-2 to TRBJ2-7; 7 bases are shared with TRBD2. Germline V lookup: CDR1 SGHTA, CDR2 FQGNSA. V lost 4 bases to trimming and J lost 9 bases; unmatched junction nucleotides: 9. The CDR3 is 13 residues long. This CDR3 is CASSWGGNTGQYF. The CDR3 DNA is TGTGCCAGCAGCTGGGGGGGAAACACCGGGCAGTACTTC.

CDR3 amino acids: CASSHSAAGPYEQYF. The DNA for the CDR3 is TGTGCCAGCAGCCACAGCGCGGCGGGCCCCTACGAGCAGTACTTC. The gene calls are TRBV7-9 and TRBJ2-7; D perhaps matches TRBD2 (5 bases). The CDR3 has 15 residues. With 5 bases removed from V and 2 bases from J, the gap between germline ends came to 16 bases. From germline, CDR1 is SEHNR and CDR2 FQNEAQ (reference sequence).

V usage is TRBV3-1 (or the pseudogene TRBV3-2) and J usage is TRBJ2-1; TRBD2 aligns across 10 bases. Looked up from germline, CDR1 is LGHDT and CDR2 is YNNKEL (reference sequence). CDR3 length: 16 amino acids. V lost 2 bases to trimming and J lost 3 bases; unmatched junction nucleotides: 4. The CDR3 here is CASSQYSGRNYNEQFF. The DNA of the CDR3 is TGTGCCAGCAGCCAATATAGCGGGAGGAACTACAATGAGCAGTTCTTC.

This clone has a single count. Other nucleotide sequences in the sample specify the same CDR3. The rearrangement links TRBV7-9 to TRBJ2-5, with TRBD2 matching 10 bases. CDR3 length: 14 residues. Germline values: CDR1 SEHNR, CDR2 FQNEAQ (reference sequence). With V trimmed by 2 bases and J by 4 bases, 1 base remained unmatched. CDR3 in amino acids: CASSLLAGAETQYF. The CDR3 DNA reads TGTGCCAGCAGCTTACTAGCGGGAGCAGAGACCCAGTACTTC.

This clone appeared a single time. The chain joins TRBV4-1 to TRBJ2-1; 11 bases are shared with TRBD1. The CDR3 contains 16 residues. The V segment lost 1 base and the J segment 8 bases; nucleotides outside the gene matches: 7. Germline V gives CDR1 MGHRA, CDR2 YSYEKL. This CDR3 is CASSQAGTGGGDEQFF. The CDR3 DNA reads as TGCGCCAGCAGCCAAGCCGGGACAGGGGGAGGCGATGAGCAGTTCTTC.

This chain uses TRBV5-1 with TRBJ2-7, with a possible D match to TRBD1 (6 bases). CDR1 and CDR2 from the germline V gene are SGHRS and YFSETQ. With 4 bases removed from V and 6 bases from J, the gap between germline ends came to 14 bases. The CDR3 has 13 residues. The CDR3 loop is CASSITGISEQYF. The CDR3, as DNA: TGCGCCAGCAGCATCACAGGGATTTCCGAGCAGTACTTC.